These 2 T cell receptor beta chains originate from one sample sequenced in a study of blood T cell repertoires in COVID-19. Profiled with immunoSEQ multiplex PCR; TCRdb holds only in-frame clones, not every one. The table lists under 200,000 clones, approximately 85% of them singletons. Sequencing input: peripheral blood. The receptor source for this set is a woman over 75 with acute or convalescent COVID-19.

The chain carries TRBV7-8 and TRBJ1-1; D unresolved. Germline CDR1 and CDR2: SGHVS and FQNEAQ. There are 14 residues in the CDR3. V lost 1 base, J lost 0 bases, and 6 bases lay in between. The CDR3 loop is CASSLDEMNTEAFF. As DNA, the CDR3 is TGTGCCAGCAGCTTAGATGAGATGAACACTGAAGCTTTCTTT. The full variable domain, rest sourced from reference TRBV7-8 and TRBJ1-1, is GAGVSQSPRYKVAKRGQDVALRCDPISGHVSLFWYQQALGQGPEFLTYFQNEAQLDKSGLPSDRFFAERPEGSVSTLKIQRTQQEDSAVYLCASSLDEMNTEAFFGQGTRLTVV.

The chain combines TRBV4-1 with TRBJ1-2, with 7 bases fitting TRBD1. Trimming removed 0 bases from V and 8 bases from J; junction bases left unmatched: 6. Germline V gene sequence: CDR1 MGHRA, CDR2 YSYEKL. The CDR3 loop spans 14 amino acids. DNA of the CDR3: TGCGCCAGCAGCCAAGAGGATAGGGGGCAAGGCTACACCTTC. Protein product: CASSQEDRGQGYTF.